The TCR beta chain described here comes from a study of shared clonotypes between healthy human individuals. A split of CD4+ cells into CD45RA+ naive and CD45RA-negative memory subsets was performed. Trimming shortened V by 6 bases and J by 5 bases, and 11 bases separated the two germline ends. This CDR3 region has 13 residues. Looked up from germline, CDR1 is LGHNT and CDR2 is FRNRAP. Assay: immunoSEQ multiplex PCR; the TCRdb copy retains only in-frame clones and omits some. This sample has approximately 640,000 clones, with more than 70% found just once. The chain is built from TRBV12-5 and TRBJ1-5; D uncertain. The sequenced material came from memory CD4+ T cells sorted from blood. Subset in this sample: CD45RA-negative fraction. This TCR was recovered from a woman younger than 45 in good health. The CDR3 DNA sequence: TGTGCTAGTGGCAGCGCGGGAGATCAGCCCCAGCATTTT. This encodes CASGSAGDQPQHF.